These T cell receptor beta chains were read from a single sample in a study of vaccination and CD4 T cells after COVID-19. A single record per CDR3 protein comes from TCRdb applying MiXCR to the PCR reads. The sample lists about 17,000 distinct CDR3 sequences; around three fifths were seen once. These receptors' antigens are unknown. Sequenced: CD4+ T cells from blood, cultured in vitro. All receptors derive from a human donor who had recovered from COVID-19. CDR3s include the opening cysteine and the closing phenylalanine or tryptophan. A D gene is named only where the DNA matches it firmly. Some rows mark clone size as missing; the rest say once, few, many or name a class of expanded clone.

TRBV20-1,TRBJ2-4,NA,NA,CSAVSGGGKTKNIQYF,TGCAGTGCTGTATCCGGAGGGGGCAAAACCAAAAACATTCAGTACTTC
TRBV5-8,TRBJ2-1,NA,TRBD2,CASSLATSGYNEQFF,TGTGCCAGCAGCTTGGCCACTAGCGGATACAATGAGCAGTTCTTC
TRBV11-2,TRBJ2-5,few,TRBD2,CASSLVAGGTQETQYF,TGTGCCAGCAGCTTAGTAGCGGGAGGGACCCAAGAGACCCAGTACTTC
TRBV6-4,TRBJ2-3,NA,NA,CASSEAGRTDTQYF,TGTGCCAGCAGTGAGGCAGGGCGCACAGATACGCAGTATTTT
TRBV7-2,TRBJ2-5,once,TRBD1,CASSSRDSQETQYF,TGTGCCAGCAGCTCCCGGGACAGTCAAGAGACCCAGTACTTC
TRBV24-1,TRBJ2-3,NA,TRBD2,CATSDGGLAGEALGTQYF,TGTGCCACCAGTGATGGAGGACTAGCGGGAGAAGCGTTAGGTACGCAGTATTTT
TRBV20-1,TRBJ2-1,NA,NA,CSASSVGRSSYNEQFF,TGCAGTGCTAGTAGTGTCGGACGGAGCTCCTACAATGAGCAGTTCTTC
TRBV6-5,TRBJ1-2,NA,NA,CASSYSNSFNNGYTF,TGTGCCAGCAGTTACTCCAATAGCTTCAATAATGGCTACACCTTC
TRBV11-1,TRBJ1-5,few,TRBD1,CASSWDRQNQPQHF,TGTGCCAGCAGCTGGGACAGGCAAAATCAGCCCCAGCATTTT
TRBV20-1,TRBJ1-1,NA,TRBD1,CSATGGTEAFF,TGCAGTGCCACAGGGGGGACTGAAGCTTTCTTT
TRBV28,TRBJ2-5,NA,TRBD2,CASSSSGRAFETQYF,TGTGCCAGCAGCTCTAGCGGGAGGGCCTTTGAGACCCAGTACTTC
TRBV7-9,TRBJ1-3,once,NA,CASSQLQGNSGNTIYF,TGTGCCAGCAGCCAGCTACAGGGAAACTCTGGAAACACCATATATTTT
TRBV10-2,TRBJ2-7,NA,NA,CASSESGVSYEQYF,TGCGCCAGCAGTGAGTCGGGGGTGTCCTACGAGCAGTACTTC
TRBV2,TRBJ1-1,few,NA,CASSPESRTEAFF,TGTGCCAGCAGTCCGGAGAGCCGCACTGAAGCTTTCTTT
TRBV6-1,TRBJ1-2,NA,TRBD1,CASSQTGGGEELGGYTF,TGTGCCAGCAGTCAGACAGGGGGCGGAGAAGAATTGGGTGGCTACACCTTC
TRBV10-1,TRBJ2-5,NA,TRBD1,CASSEYGQGYETQYF,TGCGCCAGCAGTGAGTACGGACAGGGGTACGAGACCCAGTACTTC
TRBV7-2,TRBJ2-7,NA,NA,CASSLSEGVYEQYF,TGTGCCAGCAGCTTATCAGAAGGGGTCTACGAGCAGTACTTC
TRBV6-4,TRBJ2-2,NA,NA,CASSDSCRFFTGELFF,TGTGCCAGCAGTGACAGCTGCAGGTTTTTCACCGGGGAGCTGTTTTTT
TRBV11-2,TRBJ1-1,few,NA,CASSLGGGALGEAFF,TGTGCCAGCAGCTTAGGGGGGGGAGCGTTGGGCGAAGCTTTCTTT
TRBV10-2,TRBJ2-1,NA,NA,CASNTGGSYNEQFF,TGCGCCAGCAATACCGGGGGCTCCTACAATGAGCAGTTCTTC
TRBV7-3,TRBJ1-6,NA,TRBD1,CASSSTGTGDASLHF,TGTGCCAGCAGTTCTACCGGGACAGGGGACGCGTCCCTCCACTTT
TRBV19,TRBJ1-5,few,NA,CASKPAENGDYQPQHF,TGTGCCAGTAAGCCAGCGGAGAACGGGGACTATCAGCCCCAGCATTTT
TRBV7-2,TRBJ1-1,few,NA,CASSRRTVSNEAFF,TGTGCCAGCAGCCGAAGGACCGTTTCGAATGAAGCTTTCTTT
TRBV2,TRBJ1-6,NA,TRBD1,CASRREWGQGGSPLHF,TGTGCCAGCAGGCGTGAATGGGGACAGGGCGGATCACCCCTCCACTTT
TRBV7-6,TRBJ2-2,NA,NA,CASSFRNTGELFF,TGTGCCAGCAGCTTCAGGAACACCGGGGAGCTGTTTTTT
TRBV7-9,TRBJ1-1,NA,NA,CASSLAPGSRNTEAFF,TGTGCCAGCAGCTTAGCCCCCGGAAGCAGGAACACTGAAGCTTTCTTT
TRBV20-1,TRBJ1-5,few,NA,CSARPEGGWQPQHF,TGCAGTGCTAGACCAGAGGGGGGCTGGCAGCCCCAGCATTTT
TRBV6-5,TRBJ2-7,NA,TRBD1,CASSYGTGIYEQYF,TGTGCCAGCAGTTACGGGACAGGGATCTACGAGCAGTACTTC
TRBV29-1,TRBJ1-3,NA,NA,CSVEDNGSGNTIYF,TGCAGCGTTGAGGACAATGGCTCTGGAAACACCATATATTTT
TRBV7-3,TRBJ1-1,NA,NA,CASSPRQIEAGRNTEAFF,TGTGCCAGCAGCCCGCGACAAATTGAGGCTGGGAGGAACACTGAAGCTTTCTTT
TRBV19,TRBJ2-3,NA,NA,CASSIVVAEPANTQYF,TGTGCCAGTAGTATTGTGGTAGCGGAGCCCGCTAATACGCAGTATTTT
TRBV11-2,TRBJ1-1,NA,NA,CASSYGPLNTEAFF,TGTGCCAGCAGCTATGGACCGCTGAACACTGAAGCTTTCTTT
TRBV12-3/TRBV12-4,TRBJ2-3,NA,TRBD2,CASSPPTLSGITDTQYF,TGTGCCAGCAGTCCACCAACCCTGAGCGGGATCACAGATACGCAGTATTTT
TRBV6-1,TRBJ1-4,NA,TRBD1,CASRTGDVGKLFF,TGTGCCAGTAGGACAGGGGATGTGGGTAAACTGTTTTTT
TRBV30,TRBJ1-1,NA,TRBD1,CARTTGKYVNTEAFF,TGTGCCCGAACGACAGGGAAGTATGTGAACACTGAAGCTTTCTTT
TRBV21-1,TRBJ2-7,NA,NA,CASSKDRPGLDYHEQYF,TGTGCCAGCAGCAAAGACCGCCCGGGACTAGATTACCACGAGCAGTACTTC
TRBV6-5,TRBJ1-5,NA,TRBD1,CASSYPGQGLYQPQHF,TGTGCCAGCAGTTACCCCGGACAGGGCCTTTATCAGCCCCAGCATTTT
TRBV20-1,TRBJ2-3,NA,TRBD2,CSAEGLAGVTDTQYF,TGCAGTGCCGAGGGCCTAGCGGGAGTCACAGATACGCAGTATTTT
TRBV7-2,TRBJ1-2,few,NA,CASSLDQQAIYGYTF,TGTGCCAGCAGCTTAGATCAACAGGCCATTTATGGCTACACCTTC
TRBV27,TRBJ1-1,few,NA,CASSLGNREVDTEAFF,TGTGCCAGCAGTTTAGGGAACAGGGAAGTGGATACTGAAGCTTTCTTT
TRBV7-6,TRBJ2-2,NA,NA,CASSLGYTNTGELFF,TGTGCCAGCAGCTTAGGATACACCAACACCGGGGAGCTGTTTTTT
TRBV18,TRBJ2-5,NA,NA,CASSPRQQETQYF,TGTGCCAGCTCACCGAGACAGCAAGAGACCCAGTACTTC
TRBV20-1,TRBJ2-3,NA,TRBD2,CSAQEGGRAGNSDTQYF,TGCAGTGCCCAAGAGGGAGGGAGGGCCGGAAATTCAGATACGCAGTATTTT